This T cell receptor beta chain was observed in a study of blood T cell repertoires in COVID-19. Study at large: The samples span acute and convalescent COVID-19 from the United States, Italy and Spain.

CDR1 is SGHTA and CDR2 is FQGNSA in the germline V gene. CDR3 length equals 16 residues. The V and J ends lost 2 bases and 3 bases, in that order; junction bases with no gene match: 9. TCRdb's table, derived via immunoSEQ multiplex PCR, lists solely in-frame clones and lacks some. The repertoire holds 400,000 or so clones, with approximately 88% as singletons. What was sequenced was PBMCs or T cells enriched from blood (not recorded which). The rearrangement uses TRBV7-2 and TRBJ2-7, with TRBD2 matching 8 bases. This clonotype was sampled from a middle-aged woman with acute COVID-19. The CDR3 loop reads CASSLRAGGGSYEQYF. CDR3 in DNA: TGTGCCAGCAGCTTACGGGCGGGCGGGGGGAGCTACGAGCAGTACTTC.